This TCR beta chain was recovered during a study of cytomegalovirus exposure and HLA in healthy donors (TCRdb year 2017). Context from the whole study: An earlier analysis of a few hundred of the donors reported about 260 Gb of sequence data and around 120 million unique TCR beta sequences obtained from approximately 180 million T cells. Genome-wide SNP genotypes for about 55% of the roughly 670 donors were used in a later genetic analysis, which treated that subset as a discovery cohort. Besides the first cohort of roughly 700 subjects, a separate validation cohort made up of 120 different subjects was used. To predict cytomegalovirus infection status, the study combined high-throughput TCR immunosequencing, statistical association of individual TCRs with disease status, and machine learning. All discovery cohort repertoires had been generated on a single sequencing platform. The aim of the study was to test whether cataloging public T cell receptors could identify signatures of past pathogen exposure. Four or five DR-DQ haplotypes were handled as single units for association and clustering, since linkage in the cohort was strong. Typing coverage varied by locus: roughly 629-630 donors for A, B, C, DRB1 and DQB1; about 520 for DQA1; over 600 for DPA1; 450 to 480 for DPB1. Roughly 300 gigabases of sequencing data and 91 million or so unique TCR sequences made up an early release that covered under 750 HLA-typed donors. Among the roughly 400 genotyped donors, around 79% belonged to the genetic ancestry cluster associated with self-reported Caucasian donors. In an earlier analysis of around 540 of the donors, high-throughput TCR beta sequencing was used to judge whether each TCR beta V gene segment behaved as functional or pseudogenic. Across 300 to 400 genotyped donors of the cohort, an average of about 200,000 unique TCR beta nucleotide sequences per donor were sequenced, and approximately 19% of those sequences were non-productive. The later analysis used no new phenotypic data to find candidate immune exposures, relying instead on TCR beta sequences and their occurrence across donors. HLA typing included class I and class II loci at four-digit resolution. Donor age, sex, ethnicity and CMV serostatus were compiled together with the repertoire data. The T cell repertoires of 666 subjects were profiled by immunosequencing and related to cytomegalovirus serostatus. In a later analysis, previously published TCR beta repertoires from 666 donors were re-analyzed and high-resolution HLA genotyping was added so that TCR occurrence patterns could be studied.

This clone was counted a few times. Its antigen is currently not known. There are no base qualities to consult, and no much larger clone falls within one base. On the study overall, not on this receptor specifically: A later analysis found that TCR association rates varied across HLA loci, with DRB1 alleles showing the most associated TCRs and HLA-C alleles the fewest. The cohort was sequenced for TCR beta chains only, and without alpha or paired-chain data the features that could be detected were limited. The 87-base-pair reads could not distinguish some IMGT-functional V segments, including TRBV6-2 and TRBV6-3, so those segments were excluded. A later analysis found that most CMV-associated TCR beta chains appeared HLA-restricted, with HLA associations seemingly driven largely by CMV exposure. Because counts were too low, more than 15 rarely observed V segments, including chromosome 9 orphons, were left out of the earlier analysis of roughly 600 of the donors. In a later genetic analysis, fewer N-insertions in productive TCRs were reported among donors in an Asian-associated ancestry cluster than the roughly 640-donor mean. A further reported finding was that TCR beta sequences accurately predicted the HLA-A and HLA-B alleles for most subjects in the first cohort. A later analysis associated approximately 17,000 TCR beta sequences with specific HLA alleles at a false discovery rate of 0.05. A group of highly shared sequence variants was considered likely to be a technical artifact of the sequencing pipeline. The authors suggested that the approach could potentially be generalized to other disease states and immunological phenotypes. V-gene and J-gene trimming of TCR beta chains was associated with a missense DCLRE1C variant in a later genetic analysis, and the association was replicated in an independent cohort. The study listed 150 to 200 TCR beta chains as associated with cytomegalovirus. Roughly uniform sequencing depth across donors was assumed in presence/absence analyses, although this assumption may not hold. An earlier analysis of around 540 of the donors showed that most TCR beta V segments appeared in productive rearrangements either about 87% or about 30% of the time, which broadly matched IMGT annotations. CMV serostatus was the only immune exposure information available for the cohort. Correlated functional status among segregating V segments might reflect linkage disequilibrium, but an unknown experimental factor could not be ruled out. Across donors, most TCR sequences were observed very rarely, whereas some public TCRs were present in many individuals. A later analysis found that HLA-associated TCR beta chains were more clonally expanded and had lower generation probabilities than equally common non-associated chains. A later analysis reported that several top co-occurrence clusters appeared linked to parvovirus B19, influenza, CMV and Epstein-Barr virus. Because some donors lacked HLA typing at each locus, the association tests relied only on the typed subset. A few of the identified cytomegalovirus-associated TCR beta chains were confirmed in vitro to be specific for cytomegalovirus antigens. When HLA alleles, especially DR and DQ, strongly co-occurred, attributing TCR associations to individual alleles was difficult. Cytomegalovirus status was reported to be diagnosed by the classifier with high specificity and sensitivity in both the original and validation cohorts.

CDR1 and CDR2 (SEHNR, FQNEAQ) derive from the germline V gene (reference sequence). V is cut by 5 bases and J by 4 bases, and the space between the germline ends is 14 bases. There are 14 amino acids in the CDR3, from cysteine to phenylalanine inclusive. Just CDR3 DNA is preserved here, 42 bases in frame from base 1. In total, approximately 690 healthy bone marrow donors made up the cohort. At the time of sampling, all cohort members were nominally healthy, though unrecorded immune exposures were likely present. The donor was CMV seronegative and belonged to the group of under 400 seronegative cohort members. Every donor gave a peripheral blood sample, and the peripheral blood mononuclear cells from that sample were used for TCR beta sequencing. Genomic DNA extraction from the blood cell samples was performed with the Qiagen DNeasy Blood Extraction Kit. Libraries came from the immunoSEQ multiplex PCR assay. For the multiplex PCR, a mixture combining 60 forward primers for TCR Vbeta segments and 13 reverse primers for TCR Jbeta segments was used. A multiplex PCR assay on genomic DNA amplified the CDR3 region of rearranged TCR beta genes. Amplified TCR beta libraries were sequenced as 87-base-pair reads on the Illumina HiSeq System. From the authors' description of their analysis: In a later analysis, 70 million to 95 million unique TCR beta chains were counted across the 500 to 850 repertoires, and around 10 million of these chains were shared by at least two donors. Raw reads were error-corrected and collapsed into unique sequences with a nearest-neighbor algorithm that merged closely related sequences to remove PCR and sequencing errors. Alignment of CDR3 sequences to IMGT reference sequences was used to assign V, D and J gene segments. For a sequence to be retained, a match of at least six nucleotides to both a V gene segment and a J gene segment was required. Rearrangements were classified as productive when the CDR3 lacked stop codons and remained in frame with V and J, and all other rearrangements were classified as non-productive. CDR3 was defined by IMGT convention, running from the second conserved V-encoded cysteine to the conserved J-encoded phenylalanine. The earlier analysis of more than 450 of the donors excluded sequences that lacked an unambiguous match to a single V gene segment. In an earlier analysis of several hundred of the donors, V segments were called functional above 56.7% productive rearrangements and were called segregating when the between-donor standard deviation exceeded 5%. To diagnose cytomegalovirus status from the catalog of TCR beta chain sequences, a statistical classification framework was built. V and J gene assignment, in a later analysis, came from comparing TCR nucleotide sequences with IMGT/GENE-DB human TR gene sequences. A later analysis assigned CDR3 sequences and most-parsimonious VDJ recombination scenarios with the TCRdist pipeline. In a later analysis, each TCR beta chain was defined by its CDR3 amino acid sequence together with its V-gene family, and reads without a unique V-gene family were excluded. A later analysis removed several hundred highly shared, low-generation-probability nucleotide sequences to deal with suspected cross-contamination and a sequencing artifact. In a later analysis, a clonal expansion index was calculated for each public chain from normalized within-repertoire ranks of inferred template counts. In a later analysis, generation probabilities were computed with a VDJ recombination model fitted to out-of-frame rearrangements, and the resulting probabilities were checked against IGoR. A later analysis scored TCR-TCR, TCR-HLA and TCR-CMV co-occurrence with hypergeometric tests, applying a repertoire-size bias correction to TCR pairs. A later analysis estimated false discovery rates by permuting HLA or CMV assignments 20 times. A later analysis grouped co-occurring TCRs with DBSCAN, adding TCRdist sequence similarity when clustering within HLA-allele-positive subsets. For co-occurrence clustering, repertoires with fewer than 30,000 or more than 120,000 public chains were excluded, along with about five repertoires with anomalous nucleotide sharing. Held by TCRdb, this immuneACCESS table contains in-frame sequences only and omits some clones. Under half of the omission traces to an unresolved V gene where checked; the cause of the rest is unknown. The V and J calls and clone size come from that table; D and trimming were worked out from the DNA. The sample table holds approximately 160,000 clones, of which around 77% were seen once. The ten largest clones represent 1.5% to 2% of the sample.

The chain was built from TRBV7-9 and TRBJ1-1; the D region possibly corresponds to TRBD1 (5 bases align). The sequence was collected from a woman under 40 in good health and CMV-seronegative. The specimen was PBMCs. The CDR3 amino acid sequence is: CASSPGLGGTEAFF. The DNA sequence follows: TGTGCCAGCAGCCCCGGTTTGGGGGGCACTGAAGCTTTCTTT.